Following are 9 T cell receptor beta chains from one sample sequenced in a study of identical twins. TCRdb itself ran the 5' RACE reads through MiXCR, one entry per CDR3 protein. The data hold about 570,000 distinct CDR3 sequences, with around 9.6% observed a single time. The data also belong to a second study, concerning yellow fever vaccine responses in identical twins.

Sequencing was done on a sample of PBMCs. The receptors originated from a young woman in good health.

This clonotype was detected many times. This chain links TRBV2 with TRBJ2-5; the D gene is possibly TRBD2 (5 bases). The CDR3 length is 14 residues. Germline assignment: CDR1 SNHLY and CDR2 FYNNEI. V was pared by 6 bases and J by 0 bases, with 11 bases between. The CDR3 loop is CASRTIGNQETQYF. CDR3 nucleotide sequence: TGTGCCAGCAGAACTATCGGGAACCAAGAGACCCAGTACTTC. Using reference TRBV2 and TRBJ2-5 for the parts outside the CDR3, the full variable domain is EPEVTQTPSHQVTQMGQEVILRCVPISNHLYFYWYRQILGQKVEFLVSFYNNEISEKSEIFDDQFSVERPDGSNFTLKIRSTKLEDSAMYFCASRTIGNQETQYFGPGTRLLVL.

This clonotype was seen only a few times. V and J are TRBV19 and TRBJ1-2, with D hard to call. The germline V and J ends were trimmed by 10 bases and 2 bases, with 11 bases remaining between them. The CDR3 has 12 amino acids. CDR1 is LNHDA and CDR2 is SQIVND in the germline V gene (reference sequence). As DNA, the CDR3 is TGTGCCACCCAAAAGGTGAACTATGGCTACACCTTC. It codes for CATQKVNYGYTF.

This chain joins TRBV7-3 and TRBJ2-1; TRBD1 matches at 7 bases. V dropped 5 bases and J dropped 6; count of bases not matched to a gene: 7. The CDR3 is made up of 14 amino acids. Germline V CDR1 and CDR2: SGHTA, FQGTGA. CDR3 sequence reads: CASSPQGQPNEQFF. In nucleotides, the CDR3 is TGTGCCAGCAGCCCTCAGGGACAGCCCAATGAGCAGTTCTTC. Filled out from reference TRBV7-3 and TRBJ2-1, the complete variable domain reads GAGVSQTPSNKVTEKGKYVELRCDPISGHTALYWYRQSLGQGPEFLIYFQGTGAADDSGLPNDRFFAVRPEGSVSTLKIQRTERGDSAVYLCASSPQGQPNEQFFGPGTRLTVL.

This clonotype was observed many times. V usage is TRBV6-1 and J usage is TRBJ2-7, with D maybe TRBD1 (6 bases). This CDR3 has 14 amino acids. From germline, CDR1 is MNHNS and CDR2 SASEGT. The V end was cut by 0 bases, the J end by 4 bases, with 10 bases between. The CDR3 coding sequence is TGTGCCAGCAGTGAAGCTGACAGGAGATACGAGCAGTACTTC. Amino acids: CASSEADRRYEQYF.

This clonotype was recorded many times. V and J are TRBV6-2 or TRBV6-3 and TRBJ2-2, with no clear D. Germline lookup yields CDR1 MNHEY and CDR2 SVGEGT. The CDR3 totals 11 residues. V lost 6 bases and J lost 5, with 4 bases in between. CDR3 DNA sequence: TGTGCCAGCAGCCGAACCGGGGAGCTGTTTTTT. Translated: CASSRTGELFF.

There are a few counts of this clonotype. This chain links TRBV9 with TRBJ2-1; 11 bases are a match to TRBD2. V lost 0 bases and J lost 9; bases outside the gene matches: 11. Germline CDR1 reads SGDLS; CDR2 reads YYNGEE. The CDR3 length is 17 residues. CDR3 region: CASSVATSGSPGAEQFF. CDR3 in DNA: TGTGCCAGCAGCGTAGCAACTAGCGGGAGCCCTGGGGCTGAGCAGTTCTTC.

The chain couples TRBV3-1 to TRBJ2-3; 10 bases map to TRBD2. This CDR3 region has 16 residues. Germline V gene lookup returns CDR1 LGHDT and CDR2 YNNKEL (reference sequence). The trim removed 0 bases at V and 3 bases at J, leaving 3 bases unmatched. CDR3 region: CASSQDSSGSTDTQYF. The DNA for the CDR3 is TGTGCCAGCAGCCAAGATTCTAGCGGGAGTACAGATACGCAGTATTTT.

This clonotype was observed at least ten times. The gene calls are TRBV6-4 and TRBJ2-2, with D hard to call. Germline V gene lookup returns CDR1 MRHNA and CDR2 SNTAGT. V dropped 0 bases and J dropped 5 bases, with 10 bases sitting between them. The CDR3 is 15 residues long. The CDR3 nucleotides are TGTGCCAGCAGTGACTCGCCACAAACAACCGGGGAGCTGTTTTTT. Its protein is CASSDSPQTTGELFF.

The rearrangement uses TRBV28 and TRBJ1-1, with TRBD1 as a possible D gene (5 bases). The CDR3 runs 15 residues. Germline CDR1 MDHEN, CDR2 SYDVKM. The ends were cut back, 3 bases at V and 5 bases at J, with 16 bases in the middle. This chain's CDR3 is CASSFPGPSITEAFF. CDR3 DNA sequence: TGTGCCAGCAGTTTTCCGGGACCCTCGATAACTGAAGCTTTCTTT.